The rows below give T cell receptor beta chains drawn from one sample of a study of read filtering for tumor transcriptome and immune sequencing. TCRdb itself ran the reads through MiXCR, one entry per CDR3 protein. The sample contains over 25,000 distinct CDR3 sequences, 13% to 15% of which appear only once. Sequenced material: a population of CD138-negative cells sorted from bone marrow. All receptors come from a donor at least 40 years old with multiple myeloma. Each CDR3 is given with its conserved first and last residue. The D gene is left open where the match is weak. Only some rows state a clone size, as once, few, many or a class for expanded clones.

many,TRBJ2-1,-,TRBV14,TGTGCCAGCAGCCATCGGGCGCTTACCTCCTACAATGAGCAGTTCTTC,CASSHRALTSYNEQFF
many,TRBJ1-1,TRBD1,TRBV7-9,TGTGCCAGCAGGCTGACAGGGACTAACACTGAAGCTTTCTTT,CASRLTGTNTEAFF
many,TRBJ2-7,TRBD2,TRBV7-6,TGTGCCAGCAGCTTAGAGCTAGCGGGAGTTACCACCCATGGCGAGCAGTACTTC,CASSLELAGVTTHGEQYF
many,TRBJ1-5,TRBD1,TRBV7-8,TGTGCCAGCAGCTCCTATGGACAGGGGATGAAGCCCCAGCATTTT,CASSSYGQGMKPQHF
many,TRBJ2-5,-,TRBV20-1,TGCAGTGCTAGGGGAAGTACAGGTCAAGAGACCCAGTACTTC,CSARGSTGQETQYF
many,TRBJ2-1,-,TRBV14,TGTGCCAGCAGCCAAGAACAAACGAGAGAGCAGTTCTTC,CASSQEQTREQFF
many,TRBJ1-1,TRBD1,TRBV20-1,TGCAGTGCTAGAACAGGGGTTCTCACTGAAGCTTTCTTT,CSARTGVLTEAFF
many,TRBJ2-4,-,TRBV6-5,TGTGCCAGCAGTTCCCCGACTAGGGCCAAAAACATTCAGTACTTC,CASSSPTRAKNIQYF
many,TRBJ1-5,-,TRBV15,TGTGCCACCAGCAGAGATTCGGGGAGCAATCAGCCCCAGCATTTT,CATSRDSGSNQPQHF
many,TRBJ2-5,-,TRBV3-1,TGTGCCAGCAGCCCGCTCCAGGAGAGGGCAGAGACCCAGTACTTC,CASSPLQERAETQYF
-,TRBJ2-1,-,TRBV5-1,TGCGCCCGCAGGAGTGGGAACGGCAATGAGCAGTTCTTC,CARRSGNGNEQFF
-,TRBJ2-7,TRBD2,TRBV7-2,TGTGTCAGCAGCCCGGGACTAGCGGTCGGCGAGCGGTACTTC,CVSSPGLAVGERYF
many,TRBJ1-6,-,TRBV6-2/TRBV6-3,TGTGCCAGCAGTCCCCCAGGAGGGGGACGATCACCCCTCCACTTT,CASSPPGGGRSPLHF
many,TRBJ2-1,-,TRBV20-1,TGCAGTGCTCTTAGCGCTGTCGACTACAATGAGCAGTTCTTC,CSALSAVDYNEQFF
many,TRBJ2-3,TRBD2,TRBV6-5,TGTGCCAGCACCCCGGTAGCGGGAGATCAAACAGATACGCAGTATTTT,CASTPVAGDQTDTQYF
many,TRBJ2-1,TRBD2,TRBV3-1,TGTGCCAGCAGCCAAGCGGCTAGCGGGAGGGATGAGCAGTTCTTC,CASSQAASGRDEQFF
many,TRBJ2-7,TRBD1,TRBV23-1,TGCGCCAGCATCTCGGGACAGGACACCTACGAGCAGTACTTC,CASISGQDTYEQYF
many,TRBJ1-3,-,TRBV7-8,TGTGCCAGCAGCCCTCGGGACTCTGGAAACACCATATATTTT,CASSPRDSGNTIYF
many,TRBJ2-3,-,TRBV20-1,TGCAGTGCTAGAGATGCGAGCGGATACACAGATACGCAGTATTTT,CSARDASGYTDTQYF
many,TRBJ2-3,TRBD1,TRBV18,TGTGCCAGCTCACCATCAGGGGGAATCACAGATACGCAGTATTTT,CASSPSGGITDTQYF
-,TRBJ2-3,-,TRBV21-1,TGTGCCAGCACCCCACTAGCGGGAGGGCACAGATACGCAGTATTT,CASTPLAGGHRYAVF
many,TRBJ1-2,TRBD1,TRBV7-9,TGTGCCAGCAGCCCCGGGACAGGGGTTGGCTACACCTTC,CASSPGTGVGYTF
-,TRBJ1-1,-,TRBV20-1,TGCAGTGTCCCAGGGTCACAGGACGCTGAAGCTTTCTTT,CSVPGSQDAEAFF
many,TRBJ1-2,TRBD1,TRBV30,TGTGCCTGGACCCCGGACAGGATAAGCTACACCTTC,CAWTPDRISYTF
-,TRBJ2-5,TRBD2,TRBV12-3/TRBV12-4,TGTGCCAGCAGTAGTCCTAGCGGGAAGGGGGGGACCCAGTACTTT,CASSSPSGKGGTQYF
many,TRBJ1-4,-,TRBV11-3,TGTGCCAGCAGCCCTGAACGGGCCGCCGCGGTTTTTGCAACTAATGAAAAACTGTTTTTT,CASSPERAAAVFATNEKLFF
few,TRBJ1-1,-,TRBV29-1,TGCAGCTTCAGGACAGCCTTTGAAGCTTTCTTT,CSFRTAFEAFF
many,TRBJ2-1,TRBD2,TRBV6-1,TGTGCCAGCAACAGCGGGAGGAGTGTCTTGGTTGAGCAGTTCTTC,CASNSGRSVLVEQFF
many,TRBJ2-1,TRBD2,TRBV7-8,TGTGCCAGCAGCTCTTATCTGACTAGCGGGGGGACGGGTGAGCAGTTCTTC,CASSSYLTSGGTGEQFF
-,TRBJ2-7,-,TRBV10-3,TGTGCCATCAGGGACAGTACCAGCTCCTACGAGCAGTACTTC,CAIRDSTSSYEQYF
many,TRBJ2-5,-,TRBV7-8,TGTGCCAGCAGCGCCAGGAGATTCCAAGAGACCCAGTACTTC,CASSARRFQETQYF
many,TRBJ1-4,-,TRBV12-3/TRBV12-4,TGTGCCAGCAGGGGGACCTTAGGTGAAAAACTGTTTTTT,CASRGTLGEKLFF
many,TRBJ2-1,TRBD2,TRBV28,TGTGCCAGCAGTTTATACGGCGGGAGAAGCAATGAGCAGTTCTTC,CASSLYGGRSNEQFF
many,TRBJ2-1,TRBD2,TRBV28,TGTGCCAGCACGGGACTAGGTGAGCAGTTCTTC,CASTGLGEQFF
many,TRBJ2-5,-,TRBV29-1,TGCAGCGTTGAAGATCAAACAGGGCAGACCCAGTACTTC,CSVEDQTGQTQYF
-,TRBJ2-5,-,TRBV18,TGTGCCAGCTCACCGAGACTGGGAACGGGAGAGACCCAGTACTTC,CASSPRLGTGETQYF
few,TRBJ2-3,TRBD2,TRBV19,TGTGCCAGTAACCTCTTCGGACTAGCGGGAGGGGAAGATACGCAGTATTTT,CASNLFGLAGGEDTQYF
many,TRBJ2-1,-,TRBV6-4,TGTGCCAGCAGTTCCAGTCCCGAGCCCTACAATGAGCAGTTCTTC,CASSSSPEPYNEQFF
many,TRBJ1-2,-,TRBV2,TGTGCCAGCAGACCGGGACACCCTAACTATGGCTACACCTTC,CASRPGHPNYGYTF
many,TRBJ2-3,-,TRBV3-1,TGTGCCAGCAGCCCCAACACAGATACGCAGTATTTT,CASSPNTDTQYF
many,TRBJ2-1,TRBD2,TRBV20-1,TGCAGTGCCAGAAAGATCGGGACTAGCGGGTCCAATGAGCAGTTCTTC,CSARKIGTSGSNEQFF